This TCR beta chain emerged from a study of radiotherapy plus CTLA-4 blockade in lung cancer. As for the study in general: Among all patients, around 18% showed objective responses, while about 34% had disease control.

Study outcomes and limitations: With interferon-beta, early dynamics of blood T cell clones were reported to best predict response. An expansion of tumor-derived TCR clones occurred in blood after radiotherapy plus ipilimumab.

Some clones are missing from TCRdb's copy, which holds only in-frame ones; the method was immunoSEQ multiplex PCR. Of 55,000 to 80,000 clones listed, around 80% are singletons. Points on this clone: The antigen remains unidentified.

Patients had chemo-refractory metastatic non-small-cell lung cancer and received focal radiation plus CTLA-4 blockade that used ipilimumab. Source: peripheral blood, taken from a patient treated with radiotherapy plus ipilimumab. The origin of this receptor is a human donor with non-small cell lung cancer who had a complete response to radiotherapy plus ipilimumab.

DNA for the CDR3: TGTGCCAGCAGCCAATCCGGTGGGTCGAACACCGGGGAGCTGTTTTTT. Amino acid sequence: CASSQSGGSNTGELFF. The rearrangement links TRBV4-2 to TRBJ2-2; D not certain. V shed 2 bases and J shed 0 bases, with 10 bases lying between them. CDR3 size: 16 residues. Per the germline V gene, CDR1 is LGHNA and CDR2 is YNFKEQ.